One sample yielded the 3 T cell receptor beta chains listed below, sequenced in a study of blood T cell repertoires in COVID-19 (dated by TCRdb to 2020 to 2021). Library method: the immunoSEQ multiplex PCR assay. TCRdb obtained this table from immuneACCESS and retained in-frame rearrangements with V and J assigned. These tables miss some clones; where compared with another copy, unresolved V genes account for less than half of the shortfall, and the remainder is unexplained. This sample lists around 60,000 clones; 90% were detected once. The ten largest account for less than 15% of the sample. Sequences were obtained from peripheral blood. Receptors were obtained from a man in his 60s with active COVID-19.

The genes are TRBV30 and TRBJ2-6, with TRBD1 as a possible D gene (6 bases). Trimming took 4 bases from V and 0 from J, leaving 16 bases between them. Germline CDR1 reads GTSNPN; CDR2 reads SVGIG (reference sequence). The CDR3 sequence is 17 residues long. In DNA, the CDR3 is TGTGCCTGGAAAAAACAGGGAACCTACTCTGGGGCCAACGTCCTGACTTTC. This gives the protein CAWKKQGTYSGANVLTF.

The rearrangement links TRBV7-2 to TRBJ2-7, with D perhaps matching TRBD1 (5 bases). Germline V gene lookup returns CDR1 SGHTA and CDR2 FQGNSA. This CDR3 spans 13 amino acids. Trimming shortened V by 5 bases and J by 3 bases, and 11 bases separated the two germline ends. The CDR3 region is CASSPRQSYEQYF. The CDR3 nucleotides read TGTGCCAGCAGCCCAAGACAGAGCTACGAGCAGTACTTC.

The chain is built from TRBV10-3 and TRBJ2-7; 8 bases align to TRBD2. Germline-derived CDR1 and CDR2 are ENHRY and SYGVKD. This CDR3 contains 12 residues. V was pared by 10 bases and J by 2 bases, with 4 bases of the junction left unmatched. The CDR3 bases are TGTGCCACAGCGGGGGAACCCTACGAGCAGTACTTC. It encodes CATAGEPYEQYF.